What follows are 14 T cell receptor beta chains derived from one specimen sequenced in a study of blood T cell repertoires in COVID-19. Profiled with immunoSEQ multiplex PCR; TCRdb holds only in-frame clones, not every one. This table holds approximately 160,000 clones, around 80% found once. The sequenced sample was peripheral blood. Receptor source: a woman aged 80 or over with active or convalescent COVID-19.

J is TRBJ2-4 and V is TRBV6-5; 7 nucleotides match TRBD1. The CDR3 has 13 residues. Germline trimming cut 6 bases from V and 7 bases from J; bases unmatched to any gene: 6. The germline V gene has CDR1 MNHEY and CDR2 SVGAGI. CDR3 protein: CASSGQEFNIQYF. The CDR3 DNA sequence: TGTGCCAGCAGCGGACAGGAGTTTAACATTCAGTACTTC.

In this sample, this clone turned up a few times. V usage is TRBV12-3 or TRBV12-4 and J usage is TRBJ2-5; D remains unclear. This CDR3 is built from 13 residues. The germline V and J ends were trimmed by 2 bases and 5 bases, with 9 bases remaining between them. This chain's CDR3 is CASSLWATETQYF. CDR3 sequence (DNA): TGTGCCAGCAGTTTATGGGCGACGGAGACCCAGTACTTC.

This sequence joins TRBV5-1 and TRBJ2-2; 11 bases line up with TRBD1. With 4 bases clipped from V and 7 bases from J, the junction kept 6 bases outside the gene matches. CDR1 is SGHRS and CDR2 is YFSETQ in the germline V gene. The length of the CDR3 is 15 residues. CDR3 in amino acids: CASSPTGTGGGELFF. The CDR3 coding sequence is TGCGCCAGCAGCCCCACCGGGACAGGGGGCGGGGAGCTGTTTTTT.

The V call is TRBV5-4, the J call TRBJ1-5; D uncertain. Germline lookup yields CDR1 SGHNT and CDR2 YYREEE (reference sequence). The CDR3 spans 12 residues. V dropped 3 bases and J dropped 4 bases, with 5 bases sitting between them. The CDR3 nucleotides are TGTGCCAGCAGCTATCCAAATCAGCCCCAGCATTTT. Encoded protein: CASSYPNQPQHF.

Here the CDR3 reads CASSRQGGLYGYTF. The CDR3 DNA reads as TGTGCCAGCAGCCGACAGGGCGGTCTCTATGGCTACACCTTC. The chain combines TRBV6-2 or TRBV6-3 with TRBJ1-2, with TRBD1 identical over 7 bases. CDR3 size: 14 residues. Germline V lookup: CDR1 MNHEY, CDR2 SVGEGT. Unmatched junction bases numbered 8, after V lost 6 bases and J lost 4 bases.

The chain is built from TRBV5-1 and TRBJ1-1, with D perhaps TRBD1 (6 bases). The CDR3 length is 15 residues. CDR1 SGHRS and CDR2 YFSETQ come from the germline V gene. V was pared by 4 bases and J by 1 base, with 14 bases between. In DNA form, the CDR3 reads TGCGCCAGCAGCCCTAGGACAGATAGGAACACTGAAGCTTTCTTT. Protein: CASSPRTDRNTEAFF.

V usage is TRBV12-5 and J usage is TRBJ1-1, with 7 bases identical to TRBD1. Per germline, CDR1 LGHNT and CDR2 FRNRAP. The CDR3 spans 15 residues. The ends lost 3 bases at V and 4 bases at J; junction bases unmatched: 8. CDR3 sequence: CASGFRQGSITEAFF. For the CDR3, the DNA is TGTGCTAGTGGTTTTAGACAGGGTTCTATCACTGAAGCTTTCTTT. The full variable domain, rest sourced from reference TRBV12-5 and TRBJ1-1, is DARVTQTPRHKVTEMGQEVTMRCQPILGHNTVFWYRQTMMQGLELLAYFRNRAPLDDSGMPKDRFSAEMPDATLATLKIQPSEPRDSAVYFCASGFRQGSITEAFFGQGTRLTVV.

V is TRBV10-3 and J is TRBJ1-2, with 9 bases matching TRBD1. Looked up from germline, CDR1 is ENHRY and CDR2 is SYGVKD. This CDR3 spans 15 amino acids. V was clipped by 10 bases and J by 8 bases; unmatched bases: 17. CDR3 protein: CASNTDRGDTGGYTF. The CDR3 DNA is TGTGCCAGCAACACAGACAGGGGGGATACAGGAGGCTACACCTTC.

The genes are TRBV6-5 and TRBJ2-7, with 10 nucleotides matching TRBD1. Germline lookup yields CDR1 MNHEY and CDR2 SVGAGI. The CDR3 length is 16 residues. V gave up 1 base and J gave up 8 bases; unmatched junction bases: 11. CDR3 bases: TGTGCCAGCAGTTACTTCTCCGGGACAGGGGCCCGTCAGCAGTACTTC. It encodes CASSYFSGTGARQQYF.

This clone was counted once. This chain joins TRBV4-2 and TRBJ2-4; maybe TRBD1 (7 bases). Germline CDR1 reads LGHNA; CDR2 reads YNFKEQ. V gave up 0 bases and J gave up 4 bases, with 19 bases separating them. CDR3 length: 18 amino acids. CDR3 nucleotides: TGTGCCAGCAGCCAAGAGGCGGGGCCCCAGGGGGGTAAAAACATTCAGTACTTC. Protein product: CASSQEAGPQGGKNIQYF.

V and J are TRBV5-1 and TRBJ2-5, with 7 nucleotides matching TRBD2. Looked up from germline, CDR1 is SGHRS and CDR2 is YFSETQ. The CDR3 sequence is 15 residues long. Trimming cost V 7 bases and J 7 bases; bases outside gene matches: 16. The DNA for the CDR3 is TGCGCCAGCGGGGATAGCGGGCCAGGTTATGGGACCCAGTACTTC. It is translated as CASGDSGPGYGTQYF. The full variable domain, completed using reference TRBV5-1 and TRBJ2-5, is KAGVTQTPRYLIKTRGQQVTLSCSPISGHRSVSWYQQTPGQGLQFLFEYFSETQRNKGNFPGRFSGRQFSNSRSEMNVSTLELGDSALYLCASGDSGPGYGTQYFGPGTRLLVL.

The CDR3 region has the DNA TGTGCCAGCAGCAAATGGAGGGGACTAGCGGGGCTATCTAGCACAGATACGCAGTATTTT. This gives the protein CASSKWRGLAGLSSTDTQYF. The chain combines TRBV21-1 with TRBJ2-3; the D segment call TRBD2 is taken from the table without a DNA check. TRBV21-1 is classified as a pseudogene. The CDR3 spans 20 residues.

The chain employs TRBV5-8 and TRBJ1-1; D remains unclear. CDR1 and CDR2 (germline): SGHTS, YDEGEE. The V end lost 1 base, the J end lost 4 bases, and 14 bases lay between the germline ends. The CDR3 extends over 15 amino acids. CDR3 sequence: CASSLLRNVGTEAFF. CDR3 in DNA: TGTGCCAGCAGCTTGTTGCGGAATGTGGGCACTGAAGCTTTCTTT. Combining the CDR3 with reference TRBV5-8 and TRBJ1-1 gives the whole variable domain EAGVTQSPTHLIKTRGQQATLRCSPISGHTSVYWYQQALGLGLQFLLWYDEGEERNRGNFPPRFSGRQFPNYSSELNVNALELEDSALYLCASSLLRNVGTEAFFGQGTRLTVV.

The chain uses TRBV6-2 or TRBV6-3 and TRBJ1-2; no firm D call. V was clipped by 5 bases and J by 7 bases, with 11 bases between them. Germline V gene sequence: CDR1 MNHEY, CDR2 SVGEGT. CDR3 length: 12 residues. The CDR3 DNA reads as TGTGCCAGCAGTACGGGGTCGCTTGGCTACACCTTC. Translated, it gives CASSTGSLGYTF.